The 23 T cell receptor beta chains reported below all come from one sample, sequenced in a study of T-cell reconstitution after alpha-beta-depleted transplantation in children. It was with unique molecular identifiers that the TCRbeta library was prepared. TCRdb re-called the PCR reads with MiXCR, one entry per CDR3 protein. The sample has approximately 240,000 distinct CDR3 sequences; 9.5% to 13% are singletons. The starting material was PBMCs, obtained before TCRalphabeta/CD19-depleted stem cell transplant. The receptors were gathered from a child under two years old with acute myeloid leukemia, due to receive a stem cell transplant.

At least ten counts were recorded for this clonotype. The CDR3 protein is CSASRGGDGYTF. As DNA, the CDR3 is TGCAGTGCTAGCAGGGGAGGGGATGGCTACACCTTC. The chain carries TRBV20-1 and TRBJ1-2, with a possible D match to TRBD1 (6 bases). This CDR3 has 12 residues. The ends were cut back, 3 bases at V and 6 bases at J, with 11 bases in the middle. From germline, CDR1 is DFQATT and CDR2 SNEGSKA (reference sequence).

This clonotype was seen at least ten times. The V and J genes are TRBV11-2 and TRBJ2-3, with 14 bases that match TRBD2. After removal of 3 bases from V and 2 bases from J, the junction contained 16 bases not matched to a gene. Germline CDR1 reads SGHAT; CDR2 reads FQNNGV. The CDR3 has 21 amino acids. The DNA for the CDR3 is TGTGCCAGCAGCTTCCGAACCCCCTTGAGGGGACTAGCGGGAGACACAGATACGCAGTATTTT. Its translation is CASSFRTPLRGLAGDTDTQYF.

This clonotype occurred many times. The rearrangement links TRBV5-1 to TRBJ2-2; 9 bases are a match to TRBD1. The J segment lost 3 bases and the V segment lost 3 bases, leaving 3 bases of the junction unmatched. The CDR3 sequence is 15 residues long. The V gene's germline CDR1 is SGHRS and CDR2 YFSETQ. The CDR3 spells CASSYGTGYTGELFF. The CDR3, as DNA: TGCGCCAGCAGCTATGGGACAGGGTACACCGGGGAGCTGTTTTTT.

This clonotype was picked up many times. The J gene is TRBJ2-7, the V gene TRBV7-9, with 9 bases aligning to TRBD1. The junction had 3 bases not matched to a gene; V was cut back by 2 bases and J by 7 bases. CDR3 size: 13 residues. Germline CDR1 SEHNR, CDR2 FQNEAQ (reference sequence). CDR3 residues: CASSLTGGWEQYF. The CDR3 DNA sequence: TGTGCCAGCAGCTTAACAGGGGGCTGGGAGCAGTACTTC.

This clonotype was found many times. This chain joins TRBV5-1 and TRBJ2-2; D not resolved. The germline V gene encodes CDR1 SGHRS and CDR2 YFSETQ. This CDR3 has 15 residues. Trimming removed 5 bases from V and 4 bases from J, with 15 bases in between. In DNA, the CDR3 is TGCGCCAGCAGTGATCAAGGATTTGGCACCGGGGAGCTGTTTTTT. Translating it yields CASSDQGFGTGELFF.

This clonotype was observed many times. This chain connects TRBV29-1 to TRBJ2-5, with D uncertain. V lost 5 bases and J 2 bases, leaving 9 bases between the germline ends. In germline, CDR1 is SQVTM, CDR2 ANQGSEA. The CDR3 loop spans 12 amino acids. CDR3 sequence: CSVFGQQETQYF. For the CDR3, the DNA is TGCAGCGTTTTTGGTCAGCAAGAGACCCAGTACTTC. Full variable domain (missing parts from reference TRBV29-1 and TRBJ2-5): SAVISQKPSRDICQRGTSLTIQCQVDSQVTMMFWYRQQPGQSLTLIATANQGSEATYESGFVIDKFPISRPNLTFSTLTVSNMSPEDSSIYLCSVFGQQETQYFGPGTRLLVL.

This clonotype occurred many times. The rearrangement joins TRBV12-3 or TRBV12-4 to TRBJ1-6, with D possibly matching TRBD1 (5 bases). The V end lost 6 bases, the J end lost 7 bases, and 19 bases lay between the germline ends. The CDR3 is made up of 16 amino acids. In nucleotides, the CDR3 is TGTGCCAGCAGCATCGCAGGGCGGGGTTCGAATTCACCCCTCCACTTT. Amino acid sequence: CASSIAGRGSNSPLHF.

This clonotype was counted at least ten times. The rearrangement links TRBV3-1 to TRBJ2-7; D gene unclear. Trimming pared 1 base from V and 2 bases from J, leaving 9 bases between. CDR3 length: 14 residues. The germline gives CDR1 LGHDT, CDR2 YNNKEL (reference sequence). In DNA form, the CDR3 reads TGTGCCAGCAGCCAAGGGCAGTTCACCTACGAGCAGTACTTC. Its protein product is CASSQGQFTYEQYF.

This clonotype was seen at least ten times. The chain combines TRBV12-3 or TRBV12-4 with TRBJ1-2; D ambiguous. V was clipped by 8 bases and J by 4 bases, with 17 bases between them. CDR3 length equals 14 residues. CDR3 sequence: CASALRPNLYGYTF. DNA of the CDR3: TGTGCCAGCGCATTACGACCAAATCTCTATGGCTACACCTTC.

This clonotype has at least ten counts. The gene calls are TRBV7-8 and TRBJ2-3, with 10 positions matching TRBD2. This CDR3 has 18 residues. Germline CDR1 SGHVS, CDR2 FQNEAQ. The V and J ends lost 2 bases and 10 bases, in that order; junction bases with no gene match: 18. The CDR3 DNA reads TGTGCCAGCAGCTTAATAGGTAGCGGGAGGAGGAGGTCTGCGGCGCAGTATTTT. It encodes CASSLIGSGRRRSAAQYF.

This clonotype was counted ten times or more. The conserved final phenylalanine or tryptophan is absent from the CDR3, which likely points to a read error. The DNA is left out, because the CDR3 cannot be placed on it with certainty; the CDR3 is given as TCRdb lists it. The rearrangement uses TRBV14 and TRBJ1-2; the tabulated D call, TRBD1, remains unverified against the DNA. Germline V CDR1 and CDR2: SGHDN, FVKESK. The CDR3 length is 15 residues, termini included. The CDR3 sequence: CASSQEKGLGDSLGV.

Details on this clonotype: One end of the junction varies from germline; a read error may be responsible. The V call is TRBV4-2, the J call TRBJ2-5, with D perhaps TRBD2 (5 bases). Per the germline V gene, CDR1 is LGHNA and CDR2 is YNFKEQ. This CDR3 contains 13 residues. The CDR3 here is CASSPSYQETQYF. The CDR3 region has the DNA TGTGCCAGCAGTCCTAGCTACCAGGAGACCCAGTACTTC.

There are many counts of this clonotype. The V gene is TRBV7-2, the J gene TRBJ1-1; possibly TRBD1 for D (5 bases). Germline CDR1 SGHTA, CDR2 FQGNSA. The CDR3 extends over 19 amino acids. V gave up 2 bases and J gave up 0 bases, with 22 bases separating them. DNA for the CDR3: TGTGCCAGCAGCTTACACACTTCTGAGAGGGGACCTATGAACACTGAAGCTTTCTTT. This codes for CASSLHTSERGPMNTEAFF. The variable domain in full, completed from reference TRBV7-2 and TRBJ1-1, reads GAGVSQSPSNKVTEKGKDVELRCDPISGHTALYWYRQSLGQGLEFLIYFQGNSAPDKSGLPSDRFSAERTGGSVSTLTIQRTQQEDSAVYLCASSLHTSERGPMNTEAFFGQGTRLTVV.

Ten or more counts support this clonotype. In DNA form, the CDR3 reads TGTGCCAGCAAAAGAGGGGGGAGCTATGGCTACACCTTC. Amino acid sequence: CASKRGGSYGYTF. V is TRBV7-2 and J is TRBJ1-2, with a weak D call TRBD1 (6 bases). Germline CDR1 reads SGHTA; CDR2 reads FQGNSA. This CDR3 has 13 residues. V was trimmed by 7 bases and J by 4 bases, leaving 13 bases between them.

This clonotype was seen many times. CDR3 loop: CASSDVTDTQYF. In nucleotides, the CDR3 is TGTGCCAGCAGTGACGTAACAGATACGCAGTATTTT. The chain recombines TRBV2 with TRBJ2-3; D unclear. Trimming stripped 3 bases from V and 3 bases from J, with 4 bases between. The length of the CDR3 is 12 residues. Germline lookup yields CDR1 SNHLY and CDR2 FYNNEI.

In its sample, this clonotype was seen many times. This chain connects TRBV7-2 to TRBJ2-6; D not certain. Trimming stripped 3 bases from V and 2 bases from J, with 14 bases between. CDR3 length equals 17 residues. Germline values: CDR1 SGHTA, CDR2 FQGNSA. CDR3 coding DNA: TGTGCCAGCAGCTTGGCCCCTGTGAGGACTGGGGCCAACGTCCTGACTTTC. It translates to CASSLAPVRTGANVLTF.

This clonotype was recorded at least ten times. V usage is TRBV5-1 and J usage is TRBJ1-1, with D possibly being TRBD1 (6 bases). There are 16 residues in the CDR3. Germline CDR1 is SGHRS and CDR2 is YFSETQ. Trimming left V 1 base short and J 0 bases short, with 13 bases between. The CDR3 sequence is CASSLYGQLMNTEAFF. As DNA, the CDR3 is TGCGCCAGCAGCTTGTACGGACAGCTCATGAACACTGAAGCTTTCTTT.

In its sample, this clonotype was seen many times. The chain uses TRBV20-1 and TRBJ2-2; 7 bases are shared with TRBD2. The CDR3 loop spans 16 amino acids. Germline CDR1 DFQATT, CDR2 SNEGSKA (reference sequence). V was clipped by 0 bases and J by 1 base; unmatched bases: 5. The CDR3 DNA reads TGCAGTGCTAGAGATTCGGCTAGCGGGAACACCGGGGAGCTGTTTTTT. Translation: CSARDSASGNTGELFF.

This clonotype was recorded many times. V and J are TRBV7-2 and TRBJ2-3, with 9 bases matching TRBD2. The CDR3 covers 15 residues. Unmatched junction bases numbered 8, after V lost 5 bases and J lost 5 bases. Germline CDR1 and CDR2: SGHTA and FQGNSA. This CDR3 is CASSLAGGRGDTQYF. Written as DNA, the CDR3 is TGTGCCAGCAGCCTCGCGGGAGGGCGGGGAGATACGCAGTATTTT.

In its sample, this clonotype was seen a few times. The chain recombines TRBV20-1 with TRBJ2-3, with TRBD1 matching over 9 bases. This CDR3 contains 14 residues. CDR1 is DFQATT and CDR2 is SNEGSKA in the germline V gene (reference sequence). With V trimmed by 6 bases and J by 0 bases, 4 bases remained unmatched. CDR3 residues: CSANRGPSTDTQYF. CDR3 coding DNA: TGCAGTGCCAACAGGGGGCCCAGCACAGATACGCAGTATTTT.

This clonotype was seen ten or more times. J is TRBJ2-2 and V is TRBV20-1, with D perhaps assigned TRBD1 or TRBD2 (6 bases each). The germline V gene encodes CDR1 DFQATT and CDR2 SNEGSKA (reference sequence). This CDR3 has 15 amino acids. With 5 bases removed from V and 6 bases from J, the gap between germline ends came to 19 bases. The CDR3 protein is CSAAKPGGKAGELFF. CDR3 DNA: TGCAGTGCTGCGAAACCCGGGGGCAAGGCCGGGGAGCTGTTTTTT.

The chain is built from TRBV20-1 and TRBJ2-1, with 7 bases fitting TRBD2. This CDR3 has 18 residues. CDR1 is DFQATT and CDR2 is SNEGSKA in the germline V gene (reference sequence). The junction had 11 bases not matched to a gene; V was cut back by 0 bases and J by 0 bases. Here the CDR3 reads CSAREAGTTLSSYNEQFF. The DNA for the CDR3 is TGCAGTGCTAGAGAAGCAGGGACTACCCTGAGCTCCTACAATGAGCAGTTCTTC.

This clonotype was detected many times. The rearrangement joins TRBV20-1 to TRBJ2-1; 9 positions agree with TRBD1. V lost 5 bases to trimming and J lost 5 bases; unmatched junction nucleotides: 7. There are 14 residues in the CDR3. Germline CDR1 DFQATT, CDR2 SNEGSKA (reference sequence). The CDR3 DNA reads TGCAGTGCTTTTCCCGGGACAGGGAACAATGAGCAGTTCTTC. Its protein is CSAFPGTGNNEQFF.